This TCR beta chain emerged from a study of cytomegalovirus exposure and HLA in healthy donors. Study findings and constraints: Cytomegalovirus-associated TCR beta chains were listed, numbering around 150.

Trimming cost V 0 bases and J 3 bases; bases outside gene matches: 2. The germline V gene encodes CDR1 SGHRS and CDR2 YFSETQ. There are 16 residues in the CDR3. In the case of this clone: Its antigen is as yet unknown.

The PCR was carried out with 60 Vbeta primers and 13 Jbeta primers. Produced via immunoSEQ multiplex PCR; TCRdb's table is partial and in-frame only. The repertoire includes about 120,000 clones, roughly 80% of them detected once, and roughly 20% sits in the top ten. The gene calls are TRBV5-1 and TRBJ2-5; 13 positions agree with TRBD2. This sequence was found in a man aged 25-45 years in good health and CMV-seropositive. Sequencing input: PBMCs. The CDR3 DNA reads TGCGCCAGCAGCTTGGAGGGGACTAGCGGGGAAGAGACCCAGTACTTC. It codes for CASSLEGTSGEETQYF.